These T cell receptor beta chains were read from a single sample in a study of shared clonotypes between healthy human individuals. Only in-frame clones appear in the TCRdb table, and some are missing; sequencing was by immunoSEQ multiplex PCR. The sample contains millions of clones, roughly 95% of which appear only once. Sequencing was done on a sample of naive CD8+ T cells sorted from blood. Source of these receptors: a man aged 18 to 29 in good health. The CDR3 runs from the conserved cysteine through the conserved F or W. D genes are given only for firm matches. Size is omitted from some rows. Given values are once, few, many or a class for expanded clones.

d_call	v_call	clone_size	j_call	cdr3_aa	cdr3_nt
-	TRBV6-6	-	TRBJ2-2	CASSYWSTGELFF	TGTGCCAGCAGTTATTGGTCCACCGGGGAGCTGTTTTTT
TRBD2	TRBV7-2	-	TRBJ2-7	CASSLEVAGVYEQYF	TGTGCCAGCAGCTTAGAGGTAGCGGGAGTCTACGAGCAGTACTTC
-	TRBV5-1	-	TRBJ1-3	CASSFATVAREGPGNTIYF	TGCGCCAGCAGTTTTGCAACAGTTGCCCGCGAAGGCCCTGGAAACACCATATATTTT
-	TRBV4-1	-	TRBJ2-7	CASSQERTGGYEQYF	TGCGCCAGCAGCCAAGAAAGGACCGGTGGATACGAGCAGTACTTC
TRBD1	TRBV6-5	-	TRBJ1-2	CASSPGTGVKDGYTF	TGTGCCAGCAGTCCTGGGACAGGGGTGAAGGATGGCTACACCTTC
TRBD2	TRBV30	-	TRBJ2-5	CAWSGGLAGYQETQYF	TGTGCCTGGAGTGGGGGACTAGCGGGATACCAAGAGACCCAGTACTTC
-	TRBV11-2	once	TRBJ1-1	CASSLVTQNTEAFF	TGTGCCAGCAGCTTAGTTACCCAGAACACTGAAGCTTTCTTT
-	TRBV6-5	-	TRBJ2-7	CASTSGSYEQYF	TGTGCCAGCACCTCAGGATCCTACGAGCAGTACTTC
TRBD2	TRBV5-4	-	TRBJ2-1	CASSLGLAGGNEQFF	TGTGCCAGCAGCCTGGGACTAGCGGGGGGAAATGAGCAGTTCTTC
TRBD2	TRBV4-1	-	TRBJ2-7	CASSQDHLWAGAPLGEQYF	TGCGCCAGCAGCCAAGATCACCTTTGGGCGGGAGCACCTCTTGGGGAGCAGTACTTC
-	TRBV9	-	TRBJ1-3	CASSVGGTSGNTIYF	TGTGCCAGCAGCGTAGGAGGCACCTCTGGAAACACCATATATTTT
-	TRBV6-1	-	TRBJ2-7	CASSKTGSYEQYF	TGTGCCAGCAGTAAGACAGGTTCCTACGAGCAGTACTTC
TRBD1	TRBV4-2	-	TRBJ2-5	CASSLVGTGIQETQYF	TGTGCCAGCAGCCTAGTGGGGACAGGGATACAAGAGACCCAGTACTTC
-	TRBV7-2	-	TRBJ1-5	CASSATARGGDQPQHF	TGTGCCAGCAGCGCCACCGCGAGGGGGGGCGATCAGCCCCAGCATTTT
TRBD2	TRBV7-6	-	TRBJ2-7	CASSLGGGSPEQYF	TGTGCCAGCAGCTTAGGGGGGGGATCCCCAGAGCAGTACTTC
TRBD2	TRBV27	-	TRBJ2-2	CASTIGGGTYTGELFF	TGTGCCAGCACCATTGGCGGGGGGACCTACACCGGGGAGCTGTTTTTT
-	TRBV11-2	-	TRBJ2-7	CASSLGAEYEQYF	TGTGCCAGCAGCTTAGGAGCAGAGTACGAGCAGTACTTC
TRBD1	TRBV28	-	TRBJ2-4	CASRETGGQNIQYF	TGTGCCAGCAGGGAGACAGGGGGACAAAACATTCAGTACTTC
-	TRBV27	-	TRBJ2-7	CASIGTSPHSTYEQYF	TGTGCCAGCATTGGGACCTCGCCCCATTCTACCTACGAGCAGTACTTC
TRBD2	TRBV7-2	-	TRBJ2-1	CASSTRLAGGPIYEQFF	TGTGCCAGCAGCACCCGACTAGCGGGAGGGCCAATATATGAGCAGTTCTTC
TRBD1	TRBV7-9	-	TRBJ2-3	CASSYTGELTDTQYF	TGTGCCAGCAGCTACACAGGGGAACTCACAGATACGCAGTATTTT
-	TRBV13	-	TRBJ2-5	CASTLTEGAGETQYF	TGTGCCAGCACCCTTACGGAGGGGGCGGGGGAGACCCAGTACTTC
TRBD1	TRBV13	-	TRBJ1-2	CASSPGTGGARDTF	TGTGCCAGCAGCCCCGGGACAGGGGGAGCGCGGGACACCTTC
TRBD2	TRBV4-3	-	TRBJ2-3	CASSQGTSGPGDTQYF	TGCGCCAGCAGCCAAGGGACTAGCGGTCCAGGAGATACGCAGTATTTT
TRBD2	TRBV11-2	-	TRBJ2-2	CASNFFLGGGTGELFF	TGTGCCAGCAACTTTTTCCTTGGCGGGGGCACCGGGGAGCTGTTTTTT
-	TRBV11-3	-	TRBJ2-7	CASSDQRDGGYEQYF	TGTGCCAGCAGCGACCAGAGGGACGGTGGGTACGAGCAGTACTTC
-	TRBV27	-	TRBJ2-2	CASSYLNTGELFF	TGTGCCAGCAGTTACCTGAACACCGGGGAGCTGTTTTTT
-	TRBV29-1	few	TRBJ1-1	CSVGGTEAFF	TGCAGCGTTGGCGGCACTGAAGCTTTCTTT
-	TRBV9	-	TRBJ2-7	CASSDEPGTYEQYF	TGTGCCAGCAGCGACGAGCCGGGGACCTACGAGCAGTACTTC
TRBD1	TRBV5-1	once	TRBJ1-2	CASSLTGGIGYGYTF	TGCGCCAGCAGCCTGACAGGGGGGATCGGCTATGGCTACACCTTC
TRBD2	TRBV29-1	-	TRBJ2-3	CSVDGAGGRSSTDTQYF	TGCAGCGTTGATGGGGCGGGGGGAAGGTCTAGCACAGATACGCAGTATTTT
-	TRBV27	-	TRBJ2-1	CASSPPSYEQFF	TGTGCCAGCAGTCCCCCAAGCTATGAGCAGTTCTTC
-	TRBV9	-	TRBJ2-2	CASSEGGPVTGELFF	TGTGCCAGCAGCGAAGGGGGGCCGGTCACCGGGGAGCTGTTTTTT
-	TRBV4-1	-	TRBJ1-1	CASSQDPPEAFF	TGCGCCAGCAGCCAAGACCCACCCGAAGCTTTCTTT
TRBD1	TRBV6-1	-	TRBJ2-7	CASSDSDRELYEQYF	TGTGCCAGCAGTGACTCAGACAGGGAACTCTACGAGCAGTACTTC
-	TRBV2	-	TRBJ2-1	CASSNTGIRVRGDEQFF	TGTGCCAGCAGCAATACCGGTATAAGGGTGCGAGGTGATGAGCAGTTCTTC
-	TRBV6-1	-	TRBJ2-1	CASLGSQYNEQFF	TGTGCCAGCCTTGGGTCCCAATACAATGAGCAGTTCTTC
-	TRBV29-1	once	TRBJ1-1	CSSDRTEAFF	TGCAGCTCCGACAGAACTGAAGCTTTCTTT
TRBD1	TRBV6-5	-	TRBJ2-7	CASSYGTANDYEQYF	TGTGCCAGCAGTTACGGGACAGCGAATGACTACGAGCAGTACTTC
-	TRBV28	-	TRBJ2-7	CASSLSRASTYEQYF	TGTGCCAGCAGTTTATCCCGGGCATCTACTTACGAGCAGTACTTC
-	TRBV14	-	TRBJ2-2	CASRDSNTGELFF	TGTGCCAGCAGGGACTCGAACACCGGGGAGCTGTTTTTT
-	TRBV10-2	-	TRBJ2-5	CASGGLAEYQETQYF	TGCGCCAGCGGGGGGCTAGCGGAATACCAAGAGACCCAGTACTTC
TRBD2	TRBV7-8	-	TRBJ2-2	CASSPRLAGFLGELFF	TGTGCCAGCAGCCCACGACTAGCGGGGTTCTTGGGGGAGCTGTTTTTT
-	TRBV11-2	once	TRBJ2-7	CASSPTHVPHEQYF	TGTGCCAGCAGCCCGACACACGTTCCCCACGAGCAGTACTTC
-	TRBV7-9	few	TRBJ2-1	CASSSNLAGASYNEQFF	TGTGCCAGCAGCTCAAACCTTGCGGGGGCATCCTACAATGAGCAGTTCTTC
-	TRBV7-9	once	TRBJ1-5	CASSSNDQPQHF	TGTGCCAGCAGCTCGAACGATCAGCCCCAGCATTTT
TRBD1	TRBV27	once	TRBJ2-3	CASSDSGTGLYWGTDTQYF	TGTGCCAGCAGTGATTCCGGGACAGGGCTTTATTGGGGCACAGATACGCAGTATTTT
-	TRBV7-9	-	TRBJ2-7	CASSLSGTYEQYF	TGTGCCAGCAGCTTATCCGGAACATACGAGCAGTACTTC
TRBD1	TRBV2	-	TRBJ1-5	CASRDGTGGNQPQHF	TGTGCCAGCAGAGACGGGACAGGGGGAAATCAGCCCCAGCATTTT
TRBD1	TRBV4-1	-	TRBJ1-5	CASSQSTGEGNQPQHF	TGCGCCAGCAGCCAGTCGACAGGGGAGGGCAATCAGCCCCAGCATTTT
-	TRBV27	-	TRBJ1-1	CASSPPYGEINTEAFF	TGTGCCAGCAGTCCCCCATATGGGGAGATCAACACTGAAGCTTTCTTT
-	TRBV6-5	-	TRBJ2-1	CASSPTSSYNEQFF	TGTGCCAGCAGTCCTACTAGCTCCTACAATGAGCAGTTCTTC
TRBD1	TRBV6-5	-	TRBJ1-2	CASSPGTGTDYGYTF	TGTGCCAGCAGTCCCGGGACAGGGACGGACTATGGCTACACCTTC